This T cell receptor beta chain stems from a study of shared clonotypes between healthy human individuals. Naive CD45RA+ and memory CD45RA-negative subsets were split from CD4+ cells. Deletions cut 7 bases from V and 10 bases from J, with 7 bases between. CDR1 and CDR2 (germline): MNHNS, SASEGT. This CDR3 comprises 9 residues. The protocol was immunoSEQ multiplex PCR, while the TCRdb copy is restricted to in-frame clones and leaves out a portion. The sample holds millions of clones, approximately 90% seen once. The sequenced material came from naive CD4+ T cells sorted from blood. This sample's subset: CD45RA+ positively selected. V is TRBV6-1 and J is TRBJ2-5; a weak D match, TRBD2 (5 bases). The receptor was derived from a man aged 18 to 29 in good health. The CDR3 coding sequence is TGTGCCAGCAAAGAGGGCCAGTACTTC. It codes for CASKEGQYF.